The 18 T cell receptor beta chains below were found in one sample sequenced in a study of shared clonotypes between healthy human individuals. Assay used: immunoSEQ multiplex PCR; TCRdb lists only in-frame clones, some missing. The sample includes more than 1,200,000 clones, 98% of them seen just once. The specimen was naive CD4+ T cells sorted from blood. Subset described: CD45RA+ positively selected. These receptor sequences come from a man aged 25-45 years in good health.

The rearrangement links TRBV21-1 to TRBJ2-7. TRBV21-1 is marked as a pseudogene. The CDR3 consists of 13 residues. In DNA, the CDR3 is TGTGCCAACGCCCGAGGGGCTATCTACGAGCAGTACTTC. The encoded protein is CANARGAIYEQYF.

The chain recombines TRBV29-1 with TRBJ2-2; TRBD1 is a possible D gene (7 bases). Germline-derived CDR1 and CDR2 are SQVTM and ANQGSEA. The CDR3 sequence is 13 residues long. V shed 8 bases and J shed 4 bases, with 14 bases lying between them. CDR3 DNA: TGCAGCTCCAGGGGGGCAAGCACCGGGGAGCTGTTTTTT. Translating it yields CSSRGASTGELFF.

This rearrangement joins TRBV4-1 to TRBJ2-7; the match to TRBD2 covers 14 bases. CDR3 length: 17 residues. Trimming at V came to 5 bases and at J to 3 bases, leaving 9 bases not matched to a gene. Looked up from germline, CDR1 is MGHRA and CDR2 is YSYEKL. CDR3 bases: TGCGCCAGCAGCACACGGACTAGCGGGAGGTCTATCTACGAGCAGTACTTC. It specifies CASSTRTSGRSIYEQYF.

The chain is built from TRBV28 and TRBJ1-2; 8 positions agree with TRBD1. Germline lookup yields CDR1 MDHEN and CDR2 SYDVKM. CDR3 length: 17 residues. The trim removed 7 bases at V and 7 bases at J, leaving 20 bases unmatched. DNA of the CDR3: TGTGCCAGCATCCAGGGGGCGATGAAGTTTTTGCTCGGTGGCTACACCTTC. As protein: CASIQGAMKFLLGGYTF.

This sequence joins TRBV18 and TRBJ1-2, with no clear D. CDR3 size: 15 residues. CDR1 is KGHSH and CDR2 is LQKENI in the germline V gene. Trimming cost V 2 bases and J 2 bases, with 12 bases left between them. In DNA, the CDR3 is TGTGCCAGCTCACCAAGCGGACGGACGAACTATGGCTACACCTTC. Translating it yields CASSPSGRTNYGYTF.

The V and J genes are TRBV18 and TRBJ2-2; 7 bases align to TRBD1. CDR3 length: 13 residues. Germline CDR1 reads KGHSH; CDR2 reads LQKENI. After removal of 4 bases from V and 7 bases from J, the junction contained 3 bases not matched to a gene. CDR3 residues: CASSQGAGGELFF. As DNA, the CDR3 is TGTGCCAGCTCACAGGGGGCTGGCGGGGAGCTGTTTTTT.

The chain carries TRBV5-1 and TRBJ2-5; 7 bases are shared with TRBD1. This CDR3 is built from 14 residues. The V gene end was trimmed by 4 bases and the J gene end by 1 base; junction bases not matched to a gene: 4. Per germline, CDR1 SGHRS and CDR2 YFSETQ. CDR3 sequence: CASSDRASQETQYF. The CDR3 DNA reads as TGCGCCAGCAGCGACAGGGCTTCCCAAGAGACCCAGTACTTC.

V usage is TRBV28 and J usage is TRBJ2-4; D gene ambiguous. The V and J ends lost 6 bases and 6 bases respectively, with 12 bases between them. Germline loops: CDR1 MDHEN, CDR2 SYDVKM. The length of the CDR3 is 13 residues. The DNA of the CDR3 is TGTGCCAGCAGCCCGAACGGCCCAAACATTCAGTACTTC. Its protein is CASSPNGPNIQYF. Looking up the rest from reference TRBV28 and TRBJ2-4 gives the full variable domain: DVKVTQSSRYLVKRTGEKVFLECVQDMDHENMFWYRQDPGLGLRLIYFSYDVKMKEKGDIPEGYSVSREKKERFSLILESASTNQTSMYLCASSPNGPNIQYFGAGTRLSVL.

A single count supports this clone. V and J are TRBV6-1 and TRBJ1-5, with D maybe TRBD1 (5 bases). The germline gives CDR1 MNHNS, CDR2 SASEGT. The CDR3 has 15 residues. Trimming cost V 6 bases and J 0 bases, with 12 bases left between them. The CDR3 region has the DNA TGTGCCAGCAGCACGACAGTATATAGCAATCAGCCCCAGCATTTT. Translating gives CASSTTVYSNQPQHF.

In regard to this clone: Other DNA sequences of this sample code for an identical CDR3. The chain carries TRBV18 and TRBJ2-2; D is uncertain. Germline CDR1 and CDR2: KGHSH and LQKENI. Trimming removed 6 bases from V and 2 bases from J, with 4 bases in between. The CDR3 extends over 12 amino acids. The CDR3 region has the DNA TGTGCCAGCTCGACCAACACCGGGGAGCTGTTTTTT. Protein: CASSTNTGELFF.

This clone was detected only once. The chain carries TRBV5-1 and TRBJ2-1; TRBD2 matches 13 bases. This CDR3 has 18 residues. Germline CDR1 is SGHRS and CDR2 is YFSETQ. The junction had 9 bases not matched to a gene; V was cut back by 3 bases and J by 3 bases. This CDR3 is CASSSRLAGGRGYNEQFF. CDR3 sequence (DNA): TGCGCCAGCAGCTCACGACTAGCGGGGGGCCGAGGCTACAATGAGCAGTTCTTC.

To note about this clone: The sample carries other DNA sequences with the same CDR3. V and J are TRBV5-1 and TRBJ2-3, with D unclear. CDR1 SGHRS and CDR2 YFSETQ come from the germline V gene. V was pared by 0 bases and J by 4 bases, with 6 bases between. The CDR3 extends over 13 amino acids. This CDR3 is CASSLGGADTQYF. Here the CDR3 DNA reads TGCGCCAGCAGCTTGGGGGGTGCAGATACGCAGTATTTT.

This clone was recorded only once. The V and J genes are TRBV6-4 and TRBJ1-3; D unresolved. This CDR3 has 16 amino acids. The germline V and J ends were trimmed by 9 bases and 4 bases, with 22 bases remaining between them. Germline V gene lookup returns CDR1 MRHNA and CDR2 SNTAGT. CDR3 residues: CARLVYRRRAGNTIYF. The CDR3 coding sequence is TGTGCCAGGCTGGTCTATAGGCGGCGGGCCGGAAACACCATATATTTT.

V gene TRBV5-4 combines with J gene TRBJ2-7, with D perhaps matching TRBD2 (6 bases). This CDR3 is built from 15 residues. Trimming removed 4 bases from V and 3 bases from J, with 17 bases in between. The V gene's germline CDR1 is SGHNT and CDR2 YYREEE (reference sequence). The CDR3 spells CASSHDGGGLYEQYF. The DNA for the CDR3 is TGTGCCAGCAGCCACGACGGGGGTGGCCTCTACGAGCAGTACTTC.

The V call is TRBV4-1, the J call TRBJ2-5; D call uncertain. Trimming stripped 4 bases from V and 2 bases from J, with 14 bases between. The CDR3 is 15 residues long. Germline lookup yields CDR1 MGHRA and CDR2 YSYEKL. The DNA for the CDR3 is TGCGCCAGCAGCCCCAATCTGAGAGGACAAGAGACCCAGTACTTC. Translating it yields CASSPNLRGQETQYF.

V is TRBV11-3 and J is TRBJ2-7; D may correspond to TRBD1 or TRBD2 (7 bases each). This CDR3 spans 13 amino acids. CDR1 is SGHNT and CDR2 is YENEEA in the germline V gene. V lost 2 bases and J lost 6, with 11 bases in between. CDR3 loop: CASSLQGGSEQYF. The CDR3 nucleotides read TGTGCCAGCAGCTTACAGGGGGGGTCCGAGCAGTACTTC.

The chain links TRBV27 to TRBJ1-5; D not resolved. V lost 6 bases, J lost 6 bases, and 12 bases lay in between. The length of the CDR3 is 13 residues. CDR1 is MNHEY and CDR2 is SMNVEV in the germline V gene (reference sequence). CDR3 in amino acids: CASSIRGGQPQHF. The DNA for the CDR3 is TGTGCCAGCAGCATAAGAGGTGGTCAGCCCCAGCATTTT.

The chain has TRBV19 and TRBJ2-3, with 8 positions matching TRBD2. The germline V gene has CDR1 LNHDA and CDR2 SQIVND (reference sequence). The ends lost 3 bases at V and 4 bases at J; junction bases unmatched: 3. This CDR3 is built from 14 residues. CDR3 sequence: CASSIRTSSDTQYF. The CDR3, as DNA: TGTGCCAGTAGTATCCGGACTAGCTCAGATACGCAGTATTTT.